The sequence of this TCR beta chain was determined in a study of cytomegalovirus exposure and HLA in healthy donors. Findings of the study overall: There were some public TCRs occurring in many donors, but most TCR sequences were rare.

Only in-frame clones appear in the TCRdb table, and some are missing; sequencing was by immunoSEQ multiplex PCR. The sample includes 100,000 to 150,000 clones, approximately 91% of them seen just once. Remarks on this clone: As yet, its antigen is unknown.

The sample taken for sequencing was PBMCs. This sequence was found in a man aged 25-45 years in good health and CMV-seronegative.

The DNA of the CDR3 is TGTGCCAGCAGCTTCGGCGGGAGAGGGTACGAGCAGTACTTC. The encoded protein is CASSFGGRGYEQYF. V is TRBV7-3 and J is TRBJ2-7; 7 positions agree with TRBD2. J lost 4 bases, V lost 3 bases, and 6 bases had no gene match. The CDR3 is 14 amino acids. Germline V gene sequence: CDR1 SGHTA, CDR2 FQGTGA.